The sample holds a few counts of the clone carrying this TCR beta chain. The antigen is unknown. This record comes from a study of high-grade serous ovarian cancer treatment subgroups. Looking at the study overall: Mean per sample: around 14,000 reads, several thousand unique TCR beta rearrangements.

The tumor samples were collected prior to definitive surgery or chemotherapy. Findings of the study overall: Bulk tumor TCR sequencing gave no spatial information. Repertoire analysis covered CDR3 alone, not CDR1 or CDR2. Different patients shared almost no repertoire; same-patient tumors shared about 0.1 to 0.79.

This table comes from immunoSEQ multiplex PCR, and its TCRdb copy is limited to in-frame clones, with some not included. In the table there are more than 5,000 clones, 75% of which are singletons. This CDR3 region has 13 residues. Trimming cost V 2 bases and J 5 bases, with 6 bases left between them. Germline values: CDR1 MDHEN, CDR2 SYDVKM. This chain joins TRBV28 and TRBJ2-2; D is unclear. This receptor was identified in a human patient with high-grade serous ovarian cancer. Source material: tumor tissue. CDR3: CASSLLRTGELFF. Written as DNA, the CDR3 is TGTGCCAGCAGTTTACTGAGAACCGGGGAGCTGTTTTTT.